Shown below are 15 T cell receptor beta chains from a single sample sequenced in a study of T-cell memory formation after mild COVID-19 (dated by TCRdb to the early 2020s). The receptor library was made with 5' RACE. The sample was run on an Illumina NovaSeq 6000. The public reads were run again by TCRdb, first through fastp at Q25 and then through MiXCR, and only productive beta chains were kept. All rows with the same CDR3 protein become a single entry with the most common DNA and genes. Present in this sample are hundreds of thousands of distinct CDR3 sequences, under 20% of which were seen just once. Around 12% of the sample lies in the top ten. Sequencing input: PBMCs or a T cell subset sorted from them (not recorded which). The origin of the receptors is an adult woman who had mild COVID-19 (a few samples of this study predate the infection). The sample titles of this study are shuffled in the database, so cell type and time point are left out; the donor was told from shared clones.

This chain joins TRBV12-3 or TRBV12-4 and TRBJ1-2; D might be TRBD1 (6 bases). The CDR3 totals 15 residues. Deletions cut 5 bases from V and 8 bases from J, with 21 bases between. The DNA of the CDR3 is TGTGCCAGCAGTCAAGGGGGGCAGACTGCAGGGGGCTACACCTTC. Translated, it gives CASSQGGQTAGGYTF.

The chain recombines TRBV4-1 with TRBJ1-4; D uncertain. The germline V gene encodes CDR1 MGHRA and CDR2 YSYEKL. The CDR3 consists of 18 residues. The V end lost 8 bases, the J end lost 6 bases, and 28 bases lay between the germline ends. CDR3 DNA: TGCGCCAGCTCTCAGAGACCCGGCGTACCGGCGCCAGATGAAAAACTGTTTTTT. Its protein product is CASSQRPGVPAPDEKLFF.

The chain links TRBV5-4 to TRBJ2-7, with 7 bases lining up with TRBD2. CDR1 and CDR2 from the germline V gene are SGHNT and YYREEE (reference sequence). This CDR3 comprises 14 residues. With V trimmed by 4 bases and J by 4 bases, 8 bases remained unmatched. In DNA form, the CDR3 reads TGTGCCAGCAGCAGAAACGGGAGGAGATACGAGCAGTACTTC. Amino acids: CASSRNGRRYEQYF.

There are a few counts of this clonotype. The chain recombines TRBV12-3 or TRBV12-4 with TRBJ1-1; no definite D call. The CDR3 is 14 amino acids. Trimming stripped 5 bases from V and 3 bases from J, with 13 bases between. The CDR3 bases are TGTGCCAGCAGTCTAAAGTTGTTCCACACTGAAGCTTTCTTT. Residues: CASSLKLFHTEAFF.

This clonotype was picked up a small number of times. The chain links TRBV11-2 to TRBJ2-1; D gene ambiguous. The length of the CDR3 is 13 residues. V dropped 4 bases and J dropped 6 bases, with 10 bases sitting between them. Looked up from germline, CDR1 is SGHAT and CDR2 is FQNNGV. This chain's CDR3 is CASSSPPPNEQFF. CDR3 coding DNA: TGTGCCAGCAGCTCCCCCCCACCCAATGAGCAGTTCTTC.

The sample holds a few counts of this clonotype. The J gene is TRBJ1-1, the V gene TRBV19, with D maybe TRBD1 (5 bases). This CDR3 contains 15 residues. Trimming pared 3 bases from V and 1 base from J, leaving 12 bases between. Germline loops: CDR1 LNHDA, CDR2 SQIVND (reference sequence). The CDR3 DNA follows: TGTGCCAGTAGTATCCTTCCGGGGACGAACACTGAAGCTTTCTTT. It yields the protein CASSILPGTNTEAFF. The whole variable domain, filled in from reference TRBV19 and TRBJ1-1, reads DGGITQSPKYLFRKEGQNVTLSCEQNLNHDAMYWYRQDPGQGLRLIYYSQIVNDFQKGDIAEGYSVSREKKESFPLTVTSAQKNPTAFYLCASSILPGTNTEAFFGQGTRLTVV.

This clonotype was counted once. The rearrangement uses TRBV9 and TRBJ2-5; 8 nucleotides align to TRBD2. The CDR3 consists of 15 residues. J was trimmed by 2 bases and V by 3 bases; bases with no gene match: 6. Looked up from germline, CDR1 is SGDLS and CDR2 is YYNGEE. CDR3 region: CASSAEGGGQETQYF. The DNA for the CDR3 is TGTGCCAGCAGCGCCGAGGGCGGGGGGCAAGAGACCCAGTACTTC.

The genes are TRBV20-1 and TRBJ2-6; weak D call: TRBD2 (5 bases). This CDR3 has 13 residues. The ends were cut back, 6 bases at V and 0 bases at J, with 6 bases in the middle. Per germline, CDR1 DFQATT and CDR2 SNEGSKA (reference sequence). The CDR3 sequence: CSARGSGANVLTF. In DNA form, the CDR3 reads TGCAGTGCCCGGGGCTCTGGGGCCAACGTCCTGACTTTC.

This clonotype was detected only a few times. This chain uses TRBV29-1 with TRBJ1-3; a possible D gene is TRBD1 (6 bases). Germline CDR1 reads SQVTM; CDR2 reads ANQGSEA. This CDR3 contains 14 residues. Trimming cost V 7 bases and J 0 bases, with 13 bases left between them. The DNA of the CDR3 is TGCAGCGCAGGGGACGGCCACTCTGGAAACACCATATATTTT. Translating it yields CSAGDGHSGNTIYF.

This clonotype has a handful of counts. V is TRBV6-5 and J is TRBJ2-2, with D uncertain. Trimming took off 2 bases at V and 2 bases at J, with 12 bases between the two ends. Germline lookup yields CDR1 MNHEY and CDR2 SVGAGI. The CDR3 sequence is 16 residues long. CDR3 region: CASSYGRSFNTGELFF. DNA of the CDR3: TGTGCCAGCAGTTACGGACGGTCGTTTAACACCGGGGAGCTGTTTTTT.

This clonotype was observed many times. The CDR3 here is CSVGGGSSYNEQFF. CDR3 nucleotide sequence: TGCAGCGTGGGAGGGGGTAGCTCCTACAATGAGCAGTTCTTC. The chain employs TRBV29-1 and TRBJ2-1; possible D gene TRBD2, 7 bases. Germline CDR1 reads SQVTM; CDR2 reads ANQGSEA. V lost 6 bases and J lost 0, with 12 bases in between. This CDR3 contains 14 residues.

This clonotype was counted only a few times. The chain recombines TRBV6-2 or TRBV6-3 with TRBJ2-5; the match to TRBD1 covers 7 bases. With 6 bases clipped from V and 1 base from J, the junction kept 11 bases outside the gene matches. The germline gives CDR1 MNHEY, CDR2 SVGEGT. The CDR3 has 16 amino acids. As DNA, the CDR3 is TGTGCCAGCAGACTCAGAGACAGGGCGGGCCAAGAGACCCAGTACTTC. Translation: CASRLRDRAGQETQYF.

This clonotype was counted only a few times. V usage is TRBV5-5 and J usage is TRBJ2-7, with 7 nucleotides matching TRBD1. V trimming: 4 bases; J trimming: 3 bases; junction bases outside the gene matches: 10. The CDR3 runs 15 residues. Germline assignment: CDR1 SGHKS and CDR2 YYEKEE (reference sequence). The CDR3 protein is CASSIPDRAVYEQYF. The CDR3 region has the DNA TGTGCCAGCAGCATACCAGACAGGGCCGTCTACGAGCAGTACTTC. Full variable domain (rest looked up from reference TRBV5-5 and TRBJ2-7): DAGVTQSPTHLIKTRGQQVTLRCSPISGHKSVSWYQQVLGQGPQFIFQYYEKEERGRGNFPDRFSARQFPNYSSELNVNALLLGDSALYLCASSIPDRAVYEQYFGPGTRLTVT.

The V gene is TRBV9, the J gene TRBJ2-3; 10 nucleotides agree with TRBD2. The CDR3 length is 16 residues. The ends lost 0 bases at V and 3 bases at J; junction bases unmatched: 4. The V gene's germline CDR1 is SGDLS and CDR2 YYNGEE. In nucleotides, the CDR3 is TGTGCCAGCAGCGTAGTTAGCGGGGGGCAAACAGATACGCAGTATTTT. Protein product: CASSVVSGGQTDTQYF.

This chain links TRBV5-1 with TRBJ2-1; 8 positions match TRBD2. This CDR3 is 15 amino acids long. Per the germline V gene, CDR1 is SGHRS and CDR2 is YFSETQ. The J segment lost 8 bases and the V segment lost 7 bases, leaving 14 bases of the junction unmatched. The CDR3 reads CASYHGLAEFHEQFF. CDR3 sequence (DNA): TGCGCCAGCTACCATGGACTAGCCGAATTCCATGAGCAGTTCTTC.